The rows below give T cell receptor beta chains drawn from one sample of a study of blood T cell repertoires in COVID-19. Assay used: immunoSEQ multiplex PCR; TCRdb lists only in-frame clones, some missing. This sample has fewer than 60,000 clones, with less than 80% found just once. Sequencing was carried out using peripheral blood. The receptors come from a man in his 70s with acute or convalescent COVID-19. Both conserved end residues are part of each CDR3. The D gene is left open where the match is weak.

TRBV12-5	-	TRBJ2-7	CASGFGLGYEQYF
TRBV19	-	TRBJ2-1	CASESRSYNEQFF
TRBV30	-	TRBJ1-1	CAWASRGNTEAFF
TRBV19	-	TRBJ1-2	CASSILGYGYTF
TRBV11-3	TRBD2	TRBJ2-5	CASSPGLAGETQYF
TRBV27	TRBD1	TRBJ2-7	CASSLEGGWGEQYF
TRBV6-5	TRBD1	TRBJ2-5	CASKEGDRAQAQYF
TRBV2	TRBD1	TRBJ1-1	CASSRQGPVVQDTEAFF
TRBV7-9	-	TRBJ2-1	CASSLTSIDEQFF
TRBV28	TRBD1	TRBJ2-5	CASSEGQGQETQYF
TRBV2	-	TRBJ1-1	CASREDRNTEAFF
TRBV11-3	TRBD1	TRBJ1-1	CASSGQGANTEAFF
TRBV7-9	-	TRBJ1-2	CASSLEAGAFGYTF
TRBV3-1/TRBV3-2	TRBD2	TRBJ2-1	CASSQEPTLAGEQFF
TRBV4-3	-	TRBJ2-3	CASSPRVADSTDTQYF
TRBV30	TRBD1	TRBJ2-7	CAWRVGQQWGEQYF
TRBV5-1	TRBD1	TRBJ2-7	CASSPQGAGREQYF
TRBV11-2	-	TRBJ2-1	CASSKDGFGYEQFF
TRBV21-1	-	TRBJ1-1	CASTLRGGTGMNTEAFF
TRBV6-2/TRBV6-3	TRBD1	TRBJ1-5	CASSSRQGSNQPQHF
TRBV7-6	-	TRBJ2-7	CASSPAGSEQYF
TRBV6-2/TRBV6-3	-	TRBJ1-5	CASSPGDLGNQPQHF
TRBV5-4	TRBD2	TRBJ2-1	CASSLGLAGSTYNEQFF
TRBV7-6	-	TRBJ2-3	CASSPQPREDTQYF